A single count supports the clone carrying this T cell receptor (beta chain). Its specificity is unknown. The data originate from a study of T cell repertoires in cytomegalovirus infection. A single record per CDR3 protein comes from TCRdb applying MiXCR to the reads. The sample has 900,000 to 950,000 distinct CDR3 sequences; approximately 31% are singletons. The CDR3 length is 13 residues. CDR1 is MNHEY, CDR2 SMNVEV, per germline (reference sequence). Trimming removed 0 bases at V and 10 bases at J, with 12 bases between. Here the sequenced sample was cultured CD8+ T cells from PBMCs, taken from culture after CMV antigen stimulation. The J gene is TRBJ1-1, the V gene TRBV27; no clear D gene. The sequence came from a human donor in good health (CMV status not recorded). Some clones in this sample may be carry-over from other donors' samples. Written as DNA, the CDR3 is TGTGCCAGCAGTTTATCGATCGGGAATATAGCTTTCTTT. Its protein product is CASSLSIGNIAFF.